These T cell receptor beta chains were read from a single sample in a study of cytomegalovirus exposure and HLA in healthy donors. This table comes from immunoSEQ multiplex PCR, and its TCRdb copy is limited to in-frame clones, with some not included. The table lists 150,000 to 180,000 clones, about 88% of them singletons, with approximately 20% in the top ten. The material sequenced was PBMCs. The receptor source for this set is a man aged 18-30 years in good health and CMV-seropositive. CDR3s leave out the opening cysteine and the closing phenylalanine or tryptophan.

TRBJ1-3 | TRBV2 | AKTEDSGNTIY
TRBJ1-2 | TRBV7-9 | ASRSAQGSSYGYT
TRBJ1-4 | TRBV6-1 | ASSDTGDEKLF
TRBJ2-3 | TRBV2 | ASRVQGTRCD
TRBJ1-2 | TRBV5-1 | ASSFGDYGYT
TRBJ1-3 | TRBV7-9 | ASSRALLGNTIY
TRBJ2-7 | TRBV6-1 | ASSASVSYEQY
TRBJ2-5 | TRBV7-8 | ASSLTGESETQY
TRBJ2-7 | TRBV7-3 | ASSLSPRYEQY
TRBJ1-5 | TRBV7-6 | ASSRTPRGNQPQH
TRBJ1-1 | TRBV18 | ASSPQAVKTGQNTEAF
TRBJ2-7 | TRBV18 | ASSPLQGANPPYEQY
TRBJ1-1 | TRBV10-3 | AISESAFLREVNTEAF
TRBJ2-3 | TRBV7-2 | ASSPRLVSDTQY
TRBJ1-2 | TRBV5-5 | ASSVGTGRSPDGYT
TRBJ2-1 | TRBV11-3 | AGGAYNEQF
TRBJ1-2 | TRBV9 | ASTVGGGSYGYT
TRBJ1-5 | TRBV4-3 | ASSQDPALTGTNQPQH
TRBJ1-5 | TRBV2 | ASSGGQNSNQPQH
TRBJ2-7 | TRBV2 | ATSGSLYEQY
TRBJ2-1 | TRBV5-1 | ASSLGLGTSGSDEQF
TRBJ1-1 | TRBV25-1 | ASSAHGQDEAF
TRBJ1-1 | TRBV19 | ASRAGQGPANTEAF
TRBJ2-5 | TRBV7-8 | ASSRTSEETQY
TRBJ2-3 | TRBV5-1 | ASSLQGARTDTQY
TRBJ1-2 | TRBV7-9 | ASSFVTGNSYYGYT
TRBJ1-2 | TRBV28 | ASSLGQGTFFGYT
TRBJ2-2 | TRBV4-1 | ASSQVAGGTGELF
TRBJ2-7 | TRBV19 | ASSIFDRPGLAGGPREQY
TRBJ1-1 | TRBV25-1 | ASSGDRGGFTEAF
TRBJ2-1 | TRBV7-3 | ASSPTPRGGNNEQF
TRBJ1-4 | TRBV6-5 | ASSYRTGGEKLF
TRBJ2-1 | TRBV6-5 | ASSYSGIYNEQF
TRBJ2-1 | TRBV20-1 | SAGRGNEQF
TRBJ1-2 | TRBV5-4 | ASKDRGGGYT
TRBJ1-2 | TRBV5-1 | ASSLALKEYGYT
TRBJ1-6 | TRBV5-4 | ASSLSFGGRGLNSPLH
TRBJ1-4 | TRBV12-5 | ASVGAEEKLF
TRBJ2-3 | TRBV29-1 | SVDRRGPRDTQY
TRBJ2-7 | TRBV30 | AWSRYEQY
TRBJ2-7 | TRBV6-6 | ASSRTGTSGTYEQY
TRBJ1-3 | TRBV9 | ASSGHSGNTIY
TRBJ2-1 | TRBV9 | ASSVLASFSEQF
TRBJ2-5 | TRBV5-1 | ASSPREGGRGTQY
TRBJ1-6 | TRBV4-1 | ASSPTKSRWDNSPLH
TRBJ1-5 | TRBV6-7 | ASSYYLTGGGGQPQH
TRBJ1-1 | TRBV4-1 | ASSQLGQGKLNTEAF
TRBJ2-3 | TRBV5-1 | ASSLPTGAGTDTQY
TRBJ2-5 | TRBV6-5 | ASSYPGRGETQY
TRBJ2-7 | TRBV4-1 | ASSLDRETEEQY
TRBJ2-7 | TRBV19 | ASSMSRGSEQY
TRBJ2-1 | TRBV19 | ASSIGTGAFSGGSDEQF
TRBJ1-3 | TRBV29-1 | SSLRGNTIY
TRBJ2-1 | TRBV19 | ARPPMEF